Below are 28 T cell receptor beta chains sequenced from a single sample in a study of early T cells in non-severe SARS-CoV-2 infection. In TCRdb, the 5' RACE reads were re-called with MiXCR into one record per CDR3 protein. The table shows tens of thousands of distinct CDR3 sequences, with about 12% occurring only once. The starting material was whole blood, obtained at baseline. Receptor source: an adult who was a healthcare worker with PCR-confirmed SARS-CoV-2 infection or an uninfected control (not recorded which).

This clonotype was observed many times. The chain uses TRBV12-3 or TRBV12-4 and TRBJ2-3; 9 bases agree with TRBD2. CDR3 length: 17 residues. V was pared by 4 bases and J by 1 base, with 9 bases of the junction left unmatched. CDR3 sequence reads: CASSSTPGLAGTDTQYF. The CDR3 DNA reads TGTGCCAGCAGTTCGACTCCGGGACTAGCCGGCACAGATACGCAGTATTTT.

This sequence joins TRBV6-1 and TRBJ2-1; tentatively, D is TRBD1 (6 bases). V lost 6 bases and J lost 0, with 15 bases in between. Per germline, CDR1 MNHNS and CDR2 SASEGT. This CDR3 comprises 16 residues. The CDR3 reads CASSVQGPSSYNEQFF. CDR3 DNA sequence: TGTGCCAGCAGCGTACAGGGACCCAGCTCCTACAATGAGCAGTTCTTC.

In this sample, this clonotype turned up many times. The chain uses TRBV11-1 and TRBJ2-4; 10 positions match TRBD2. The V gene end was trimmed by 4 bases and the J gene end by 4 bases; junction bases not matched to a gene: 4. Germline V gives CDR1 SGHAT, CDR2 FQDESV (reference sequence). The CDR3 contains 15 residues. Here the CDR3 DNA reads TGTGCCAGCAGCTCCCGGACTAGCGGTAAAAACATTCAGTACTTC. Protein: CASSSRTSGKNIQYF.

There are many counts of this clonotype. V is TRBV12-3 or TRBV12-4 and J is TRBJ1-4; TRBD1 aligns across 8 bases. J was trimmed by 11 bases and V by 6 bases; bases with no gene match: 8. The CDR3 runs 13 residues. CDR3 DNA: TGTGCCAGCAGACGGACAGGGATGGGGAAACTGTTTTTT. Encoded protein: CASRRTGMGKLFF.

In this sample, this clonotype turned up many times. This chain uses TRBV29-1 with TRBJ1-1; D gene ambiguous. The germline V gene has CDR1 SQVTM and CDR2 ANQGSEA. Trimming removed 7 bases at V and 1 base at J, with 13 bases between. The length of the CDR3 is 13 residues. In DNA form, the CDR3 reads TGCAGCGCCACAACCAAGGGGAACACTGAAGCTTTCTTT. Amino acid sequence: CSATTKGNTEAFF.

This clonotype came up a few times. The CDR3 DNA reads TGTGCCAGCAGTTTAAAGCCGGGCAAAAATCAGCCCCAGCATTTT. Its translation is CASSLKPGKNQPQHF. This rearrangement joins TRBV28 to TRBJ1-5; D is uncertain. The CDR3 loop spans 15 amino acids. Looked up from germline, CDR1 is MDHEN and CDR2 is SYDVKM. Trimming left V 2 bases short and J 4 bases short, with 12 bases between.

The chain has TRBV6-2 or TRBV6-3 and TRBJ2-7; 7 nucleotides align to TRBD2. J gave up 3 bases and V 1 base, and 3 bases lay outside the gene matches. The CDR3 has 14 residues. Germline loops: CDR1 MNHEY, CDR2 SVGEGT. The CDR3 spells CASSYWGGNYEQYF. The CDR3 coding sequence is TGTGCCAGCAGTTACTGGGGGGGTAACTACGAGCAGTACTTC.

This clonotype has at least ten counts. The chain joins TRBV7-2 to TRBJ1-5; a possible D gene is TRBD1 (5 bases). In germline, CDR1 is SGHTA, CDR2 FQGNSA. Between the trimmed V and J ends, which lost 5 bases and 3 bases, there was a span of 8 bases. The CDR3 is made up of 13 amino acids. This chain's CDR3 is CASSQGFNQPQHF. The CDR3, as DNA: TGTGCCAGCAGCCAGGGATTCAATCAGCCCCAGCATTTT. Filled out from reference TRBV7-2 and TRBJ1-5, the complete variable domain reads GAGVSQSPSNKVTEKGKDVELRCDPISGHTALYWYRQSLGQGLEFLIYFQGNSAPDKSGLPSDRFSAERTGGSVSTLTIQRTQQEDSAVYLCASSQGFNQPQHFGDGTRLSIL.

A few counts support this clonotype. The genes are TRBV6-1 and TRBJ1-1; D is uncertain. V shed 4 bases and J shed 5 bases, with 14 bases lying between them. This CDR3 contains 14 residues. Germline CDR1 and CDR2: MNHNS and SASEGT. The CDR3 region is CASSAKDQGTEAFF. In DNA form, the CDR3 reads TGTGCCAGCAGTGCGAAGGACCAAGGAACTGAAGCTTTCTTT.

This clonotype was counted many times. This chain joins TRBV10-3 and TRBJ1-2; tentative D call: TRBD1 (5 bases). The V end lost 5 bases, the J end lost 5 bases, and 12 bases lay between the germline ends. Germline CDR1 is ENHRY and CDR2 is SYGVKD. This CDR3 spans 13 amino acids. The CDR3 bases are TGTGCCATCAGTCAAGACAGATCGTATGGCTACACCTTC. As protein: CAISQDRSYGYTF.

CDR3 in DNA: TGTGCCAGCAGTTACTCTCAGGGACTAGCTACAGATACGCAGTATTTT. Residues: CASSYSQGLATDTQYF. The chain employs TRBV6-2 or TRBV6-3 and TRBJ2-3; 9 nucleotides match TRBD2. The CDR3 contains 16 residues. CDR1 and CDR2 from the germline V gene are MNHEY and SVGEGT. V lost 0 bases, J lost 3 bases, and 4 bases stayed unmatched.

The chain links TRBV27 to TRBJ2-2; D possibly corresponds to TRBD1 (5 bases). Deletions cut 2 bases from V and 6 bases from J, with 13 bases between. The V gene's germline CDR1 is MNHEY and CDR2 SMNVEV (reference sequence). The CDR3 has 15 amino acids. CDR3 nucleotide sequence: TGTGCCAGCAGTTTAAACAGGATTCGGGCCGGGGAGCTGTTTTTT. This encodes CASSLNRIRAGELFF.

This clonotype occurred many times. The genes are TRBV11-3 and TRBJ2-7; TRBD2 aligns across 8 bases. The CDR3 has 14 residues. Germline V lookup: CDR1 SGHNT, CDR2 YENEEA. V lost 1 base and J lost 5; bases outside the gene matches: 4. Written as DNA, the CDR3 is TGTGCCAGCAGCTTAGTCCGGGGGGGAAACGAGCAGTACTTC. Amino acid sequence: CASSLVRGGNEQYF.

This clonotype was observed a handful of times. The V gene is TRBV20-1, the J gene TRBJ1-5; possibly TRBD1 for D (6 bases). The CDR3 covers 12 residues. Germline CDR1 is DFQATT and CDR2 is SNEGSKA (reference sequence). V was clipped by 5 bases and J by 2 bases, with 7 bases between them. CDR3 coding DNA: TGCAGTGCTTGGACAGGCAATCAGCCCCAGCATTTT. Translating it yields CSAWTGNQPQHF.

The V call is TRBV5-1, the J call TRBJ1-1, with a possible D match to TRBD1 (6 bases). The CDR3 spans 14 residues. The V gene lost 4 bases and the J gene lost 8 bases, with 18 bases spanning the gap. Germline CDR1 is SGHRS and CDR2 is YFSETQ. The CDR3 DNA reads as TGCGCCAGCAGCCTGGGCGGGACAATAGTGGAAGCTTTCTTT. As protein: CASSLGGTIVEAFF.

The CDR3 region is CASSSPGTGGSYEQYF. The CDR3 DNA reads TGTGCCAGCAGCTCCCCCGGGACAGGGGGCTCCTACGAGCAGTACTTC. V is TRBV11-2 and J is TRBJ2-7, with TRBD1 identical over 11 bases. The ends lost 4 bases at V and 0 bases at J; junction bases unmatched: 5. CDR1 and CDR2 (germline): SGHAT, FQNNGV. The CDR3 sequence is 16 residues long.

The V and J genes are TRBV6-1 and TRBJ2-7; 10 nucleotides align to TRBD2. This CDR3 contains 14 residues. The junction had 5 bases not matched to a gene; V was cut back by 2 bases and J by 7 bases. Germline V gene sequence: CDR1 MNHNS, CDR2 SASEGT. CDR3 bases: TGTGCCAGCAGTGAACAGCGGGAGGGGGGAGAGCAGTACTTC. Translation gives CASSEQREGGEQYF.

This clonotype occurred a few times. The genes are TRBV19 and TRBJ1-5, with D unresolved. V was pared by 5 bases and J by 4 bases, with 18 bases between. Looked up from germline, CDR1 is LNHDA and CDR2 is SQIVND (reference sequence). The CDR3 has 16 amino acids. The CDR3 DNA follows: TGTGCCAGTAGTTCCAACAGAGAATCGGTGAATCAGCCCCAGCATTTT. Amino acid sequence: CASSSNRESVNQPQHF.

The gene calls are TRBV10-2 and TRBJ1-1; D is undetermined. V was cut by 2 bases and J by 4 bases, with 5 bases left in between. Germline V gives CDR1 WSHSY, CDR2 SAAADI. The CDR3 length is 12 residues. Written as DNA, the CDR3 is TGCGCCAGCAGTGAGGCAGCCACTGAAGCTTTCTTT. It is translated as CASSEAATEAFF.

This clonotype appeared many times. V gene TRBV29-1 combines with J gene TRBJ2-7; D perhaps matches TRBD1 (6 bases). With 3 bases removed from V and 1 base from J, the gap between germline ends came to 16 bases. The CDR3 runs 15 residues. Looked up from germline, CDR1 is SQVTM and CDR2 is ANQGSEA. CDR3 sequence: CSVDKTGQGSYEQYF. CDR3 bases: TGCAGCGTTGACAAGACGGGGCAGGGGTCCTACGAGCAGTACTTC.

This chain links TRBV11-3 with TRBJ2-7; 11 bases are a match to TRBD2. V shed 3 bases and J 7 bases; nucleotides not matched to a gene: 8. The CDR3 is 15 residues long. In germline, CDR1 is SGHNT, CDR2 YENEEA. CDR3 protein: CASSFRTSGSPEQYF. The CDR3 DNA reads TGTGCCAGCAGCTTTCGGACTAGCGGGTCCCCTGAGCAGTACTTC.

The CDR3 nucleotides are TGTGCCAGCAGCATTAGCGGGGGGGCGTACAATGAGCAGTTCTTC. This codes for CASSISGGAYNEQFF. The chain links TRBV11-2 to TRBJ2-1, with 11 bases lining up with TRBD2. CDR3 length: 15 amino acids. Looked up from germline, CDR1 is SGHAT and CDR2 is FQNNGV. The trim removed 5 bases at V and 4 bases at J, leaving 4 bases unmatched.

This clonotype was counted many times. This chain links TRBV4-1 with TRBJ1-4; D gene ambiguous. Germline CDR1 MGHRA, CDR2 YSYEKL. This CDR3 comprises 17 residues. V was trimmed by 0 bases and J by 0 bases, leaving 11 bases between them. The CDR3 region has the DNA TGCGCCAGCAGCCAAGATATGGCAGAAGCAACTAATGAAAAACTGTTTTTT. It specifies CASSQDMAEATNEKLFF.

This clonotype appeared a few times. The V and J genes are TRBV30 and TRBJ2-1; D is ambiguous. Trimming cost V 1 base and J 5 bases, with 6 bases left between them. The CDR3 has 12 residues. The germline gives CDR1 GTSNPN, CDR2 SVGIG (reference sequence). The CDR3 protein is CAWSALNNEQFF. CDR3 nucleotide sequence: TGTGCCTGGAGTGCTCTAAACAATGAGCAGTTCTTC.

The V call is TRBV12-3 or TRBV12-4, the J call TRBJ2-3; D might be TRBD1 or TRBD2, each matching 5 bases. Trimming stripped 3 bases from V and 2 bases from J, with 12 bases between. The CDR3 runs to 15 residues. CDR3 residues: CASSFGGMHTDTQYF. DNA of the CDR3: TGTGCCAGCAGTTTTGGGGGTATGCACACAGATACGCAGTATTTT.

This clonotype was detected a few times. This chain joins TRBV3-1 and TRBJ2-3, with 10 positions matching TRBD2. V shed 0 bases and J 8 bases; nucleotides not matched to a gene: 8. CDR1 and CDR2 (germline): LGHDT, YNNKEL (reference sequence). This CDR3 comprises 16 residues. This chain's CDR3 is CASSQDPAGGLSTQYF. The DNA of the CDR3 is TGTGCCAGCAGCCAAGATCCAGCGGGGGGGCTCAGTACGCAGTATTTT.

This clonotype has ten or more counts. The CDR3 is CASSEGRPYEQYF. CDR3 DNA: TGTGCCAGCAGCGAAGGACGGCCCTACGAGCAGTACTTC. The J gene is TRBJ2-7, the V gene TRBV6-5; D not resolved. This CDR3 comprises 13 residues. Trimming shortened V by 6 bases and J by 2 bases, and 11 bases separated the two germline ends. CDR1 is MNHEY and CDR2 is SVGAGI in the germline V gene.

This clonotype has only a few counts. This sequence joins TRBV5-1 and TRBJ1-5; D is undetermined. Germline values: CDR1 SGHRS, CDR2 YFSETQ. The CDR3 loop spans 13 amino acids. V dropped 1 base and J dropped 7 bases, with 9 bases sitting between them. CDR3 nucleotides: TGCGCCAGCAGCTTGTATGTGGGCCAGCCCCAGCATTTT. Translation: CASSLYVGQPQHF.